This T cell receptor (beta chain) was found in a study of control samples from healthy donors and cancer patients. TCRdb's table, derived via immunoSEQ multiplex PCR, lists solely in-frame clones and lacks some. The sample has roughly 52,000 clones, approximately 96% seen once. V lost 5 bases, J lost 0 bases, and 19 bases lay in between. Germline-derived CDR1 and CDR2 are MNHEY and SMNVEV (reference sequence). CDR3 size: 17 residues. Sequenced sample: blood. V is TRBV27 and J is TRBJ1-2; maybe TRBD1 (6 bases). The TCR comes from a woman in her twenties or thirties in good health. The CDR3 DNA sequence: TGTGCCAGCAGTCCCATCGCGGGGGACACCTCTAACTATGGCTACACCTTC. Translation gives CASSPIAGDTSNYGYTF.